The 2 T cell receptor beta chains below all came from one sample that was sequenced in a study of molecular identifiers for immune sequencing clone quantification. TCRdb passed the PCR reads through MiXCR, listing each CDR3 protein once. The repertoire holds about 65,000 distinct CDR3 sequences, 15% to 20% seen once, with about 1.5% in the top ten. The specimen was naive CD8+ T cells from blood, with Jurkat cell RNA spiked in. Described subset: FACS-sorted CD8+CD4-CCR7+CD45RA+ naive T cells. The origin of the receptors is a human donor in good health. Some libraries in this study had Jurkat cell RNA spiked in.

This clonotype was seen many times. The chain employs TRBV4-1 and TRBJ2-2, with 9 bases identical to TRBD2. Germline trimming cut 1 base from V and 4 bases from J; bases unmatched to any gene: 7. Looked up from germline, CDR1 is MGHRA and CDR2 is YSYEKL. The CDR3 contains 17 residues. The CDR3 here is CASSQGSSGAPTGELFF. CDR3 nucleotide sequence: TGCGCCAGCAGCCAAGGCTCTAGCGGGGCGCCCACCGGGGAGCTGTTTTTT.

This clonotype was detected a few times. V gene TRBV4-1 combines with J gene TRBJ2-7; 7 positions match TRBD2. The junction had 17 bases not matched to a gene; V was cut back by 4 bases and J by 2 bases. This CDR3 is built from 18 residues. In germline, CDR1 is MGHRA, CDR2 YSYEKL. The DNA of the CDR3 is TGCGCCAGCAGCCTAGCGGCTCCAGCGGCTAGCGGTACCTACGAGCAGTACTTC. Encoded protein: CASSLAAPAASGTYEQYF.